A selection of T cell receptor beta chains follows, all from one sample in a study of Graves' ophthalmopathy and Graves' hyperthyroidism. TCRdb re-derived calls from the multiplex PCR reads in MiXCR, one entry per CDR3 protein. The table records over 12,000 distinct CDR3 sequences, about 50% of them present only once. Sequencing input: peripheral blood. The receptors originated from a woman aged 30 to 39 with Graves' ophthalmopathy. The conserved cysteine and the conserved F or W are not part of the CDR3 here. Size is omitted from some rows. Given values are once, few, many or a class for expanded clones.

>10|TRBV20-1|-
SAIGLAGEQY
>10|TRBV24-1|many
ATSRGQDTQY
>13|TRBV6-1|many
ASSEIMGGQEKLF
>14|TRBV19|-
ASSITGVVGVHEQF
>15|TRBV11-2|many
ASSLTPLAGSYNEQF
>11|TRBV2|-
ASSGTGMGEQF
>12|TRBV29-1|many
SVRDSGNTGELF
>10|TRBV27|-
ASSLPGNGQY
>11|TRBV4-3|-
ASSHKAGLEQF
>11|TRBV3-1|few
ASSHEANYGYT
>14|TRBV6-2/TRBV6-3|-
ASSYGDSTLQETQY
>10|TRBV13|-
ASSLGLREQF
>13|TRBV7-9|-
ASSTKAGEASEQY
>13|TRBV5-1|-
ASSLGSGSYNEQY
>12|TRBV5-1|many
ASSLRQGENIQY
>13|TRBV19|few
ASSQRDSHLYGYT
>15|TRBV5-5|-
ASSNRQGIPAKDIQY
>13|TRBV20-1|many
SARLAGTGTDTQY
>9|TRBV20-1|-
SATRQTEAF
>9|TRBV2|-
ASSARVTQY
>11|TRBV7-2|many
ASSFVGGREQY
>11|TRBV24-1|-
ATRGYKTGEPF
>10|TRBV20-1|many
SANGRAGEQF
>12|TRBV20-1|-
SARDTGGGEKLF
>12|TRBV6-1|-
ASSEALGPHEQF
>13|TRBV7-2|many
ASSLDQREADTQY
>13|TRBV15|-
ATSRDKGYNQPQH
>10|TRBV7-9|-
ASSRDGYEQY
>13|TRBV7-9|-
ASSLEKTGANVLT
>13|TRBV10-3|-
AIRRVAGATGELF
>12|TRBV19|-
ASSPRDGGYEQY
>12|TRBV20-1|-
SAGTSGRAYEQY
>10|TRBV11-3|medium-sized
ASSSMDSPLH
>12|TRBV20-1|-
SALGAASYNEQF
>14|TRBV11-3|medium-sized
ASSLGLADGGGELF
>13|TRBV6-4|-
ASSDRAGETGELF